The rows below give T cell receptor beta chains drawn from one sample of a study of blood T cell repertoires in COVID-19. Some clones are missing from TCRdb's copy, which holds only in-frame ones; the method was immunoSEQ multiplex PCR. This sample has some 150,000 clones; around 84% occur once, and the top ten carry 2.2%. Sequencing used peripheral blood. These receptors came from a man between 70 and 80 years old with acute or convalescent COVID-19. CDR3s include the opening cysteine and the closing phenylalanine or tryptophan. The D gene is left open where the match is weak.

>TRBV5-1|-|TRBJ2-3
CASRQPRGPDTQYF
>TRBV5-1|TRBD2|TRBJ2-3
CASSPSGGTTDTQYF
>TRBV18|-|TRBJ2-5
CASSPGAQETQYF
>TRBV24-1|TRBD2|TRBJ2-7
CATSDPGLAGTYEQYF
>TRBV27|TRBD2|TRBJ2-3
CASSWGSGSTQYF
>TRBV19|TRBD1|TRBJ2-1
CASSLLPGQGYNEQFF
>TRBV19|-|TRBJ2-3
CASTAGPTDTQYF
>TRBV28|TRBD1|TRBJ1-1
CASSPHRGQMNTEAFF
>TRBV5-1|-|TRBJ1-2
CASSSGGGYGYTF
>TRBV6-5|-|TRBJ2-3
CASSYSTRAGTDTQYF
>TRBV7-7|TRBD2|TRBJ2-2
CASSLAGQGTGELFF
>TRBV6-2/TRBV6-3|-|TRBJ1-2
CASSQFSAGGHGYTF
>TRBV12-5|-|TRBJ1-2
CASGLSRLGYGYTF
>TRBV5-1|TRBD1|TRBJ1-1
CASSLGQGMTEAFF
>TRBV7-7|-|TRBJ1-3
CASREKTYSGNTIYF
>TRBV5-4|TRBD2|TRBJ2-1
CASSPGTSGGAVRNEQFF
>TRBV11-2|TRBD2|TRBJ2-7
CASSTGGGRLAGGWGEQYF
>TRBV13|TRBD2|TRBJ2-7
CASSINGGRNEQYF
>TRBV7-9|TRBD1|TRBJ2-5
CASSLRPGTGQETQYF
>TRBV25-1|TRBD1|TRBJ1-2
CASSGDRGRDGYTF
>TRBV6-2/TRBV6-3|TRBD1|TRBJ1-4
CASSDRASIKNEKLFF
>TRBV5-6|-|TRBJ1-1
CASSFGPADNTEAFF
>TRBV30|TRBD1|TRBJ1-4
CAWSVLGTGGYNEKLFF
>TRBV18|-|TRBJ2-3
CASRGQGSSTDTQYF
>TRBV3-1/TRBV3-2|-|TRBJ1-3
CASSEERSRLSGNTIYF
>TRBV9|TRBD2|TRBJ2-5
CASSVGPSTGGSETQYF
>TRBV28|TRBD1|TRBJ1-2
CASRVTGGNRITYGYTF
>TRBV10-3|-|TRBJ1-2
CALQGQGIWTF
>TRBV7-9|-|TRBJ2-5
CASSLGGGQETQYF
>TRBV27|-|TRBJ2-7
CASSLSGQIRSYEQYF
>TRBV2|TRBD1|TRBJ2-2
CASRLSQGAGNTGELFF
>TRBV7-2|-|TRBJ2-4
CASSPMGLLKNIQYF
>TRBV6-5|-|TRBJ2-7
CASSPTPSGEQYF
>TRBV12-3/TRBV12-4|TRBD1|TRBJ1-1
CASLDRADTEAFF
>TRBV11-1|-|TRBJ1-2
CASSRAGNPSGGYTF
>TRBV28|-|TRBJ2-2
CASSLRQGRTGELFF
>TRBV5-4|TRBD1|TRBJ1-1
CASSFTTGTEAFF
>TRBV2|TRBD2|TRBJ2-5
CASRGPGTSGIRIKETQYF
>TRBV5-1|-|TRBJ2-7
CAKPQGSSEQYF
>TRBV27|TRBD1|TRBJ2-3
CASRRQGSDTQYF
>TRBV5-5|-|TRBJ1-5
CASSLGGTGIPPQHF
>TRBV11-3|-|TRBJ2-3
CASSGPSTDTQYF
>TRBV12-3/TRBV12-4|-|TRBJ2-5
CATSISPRETQYF
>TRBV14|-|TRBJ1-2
CASSQDRGHNYGYTF
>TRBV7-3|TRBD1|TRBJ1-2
CASSFASGGGYTF
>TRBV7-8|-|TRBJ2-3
CASSLGLYTDTQYF
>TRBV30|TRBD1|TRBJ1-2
CAWMGDRSNYGYTF
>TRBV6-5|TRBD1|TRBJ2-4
CASRSKPGQGVIQYF
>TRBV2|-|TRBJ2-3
CASSSRTGTDTQYF
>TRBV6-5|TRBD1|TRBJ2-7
CASSQDRDYEQYF
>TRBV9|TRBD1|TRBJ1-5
CASTPGAGGGGNQPQHF
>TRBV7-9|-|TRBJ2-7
CASSPHSAEQYF
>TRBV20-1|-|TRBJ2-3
CSASDGGTSTDTQYF
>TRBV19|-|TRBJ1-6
CASSIRGPNSPLHF